A single sample is the source of the 13 T cell receptor beta chains below, sequenced in a study of T cells in Graves' hyperthyroidism and ophthalmopathy. Amplification of TCR beta CDR3 regions was performed using RNA transcripts as template. The TCR CDR3 was amplified in a first-round RT-PCR using the HTBI primer set. In TCRdb, the multiplex PCR reads were re-called with MiXCR into one record per CDR3 protein. The table includes about 560,000 distinct CDR3 sequences, approximately 14% detected once. Sequencing was performed on blood. All receptors come from a woman aged 25 to 39 with Graves' hyperthyroidism.

In its sample, this clonotype was seen many times. The chain is built from TRBV27 and TRBJ1-2; D perhaps matches TRBD1 (5 bases). CDR3 length: 12 amino acids. V gave up 7 bases and J gave up 7 bases, with 13 bases separating them. Germline V lookup: CDR1 MNHEY, CDR2 SMNVEV (reference sequence). As DNA, the CDR3 is TGTGCCAGCACTCGGGGGGGGAGTGGCTACACCTTC. Its protein product is CASTRGGSGYTF.

This clonotype occurred a few times. V usage is TRBV14 and J usage is TRBJ2-1; D is possibly TRBD2 (5 bases). The CDR3 length is 16 residues. The V end was cut by 6 bases, the J end by 7 bases, with 22 bases between. Germline values: CDR1 SGHDN, CDR2 FVKESK. The CDR3 sequence: CASSPNPSSGLNEQFF. As DNA, the CDR3 is TGTGCCAGCAGTCCCAACCCTAGTTCTGGACTGAATGAGCAGTTCTTC.

This chain joins TRBV6-2 or TRBV6-3 and TRBJ2-6; D is perhaps TRBD2 (6 bases). The V gene lost 7 bases and the J gene lost 0 bases, with 19 bases spanning the gap. Germline CDR1 MNHEY, CDR2 SVGEGT. CDR3 length: 18 residues. The chain's CDR3 is CASTNGGAPLSGANVLTF. The DNA for the CDR3 is TGTGCCAGCACAAACGGAGGGGCCCCCCTCTCTGGGGCCAACGTCCTGACTTTC.

This clonotype was seen a handful of times. This rearrangement joins TRBV27 to TRBJ1-2, with 7 nucleotides matching TRBD1. V was pared by 6 bases and J by 2 bases, with 12 bases of the junction left unmatched. CDR1 MNHEY and CDR2 SMNVEV come from the germline V gene (reference sequence). The CDR3 sequence is 16 residues long. CDR3: CASSLTRQGGNYGYTF. CDR3 in DNA: TGTGCCAGCAGCCTAACTCGCCAGGGGGGGAACTATGGCTACACCTTC.

This clonotype has a handful of counts. The gene calls are TRBV12-5 and TRBJ2-1, with TRBD2 matching 9 bases. Germline V gene lookup returns CDR1 LGHNT and CDR2 FRNRAP. Trimming cost V 0 bases and J 2 bases; bases outside gene matches: 11. The CDR3 totals 19 residues. The CDR3 spells CASGLVGGRGLKTYNEQFF. The CDR3 region has the DNA TGTGCTAGTGGTTTGGTAGGCGGGAGGGGCTTAAAGACCTACAATGAGCAGTTCTTC.

This chain links TRBV24-1 with TRBJ2-1, with 11 bases lining up with TRBD2. Germline V lookup: CDR1 KGHDR, CDR2 SFDVKD. The CDR3 contains 19 residues. The V and J ends lost 4 bases and 3 bases, in that order; junction bases with no gene match: 13. Here the CDR3 DNA reads TGTGCCACCAGTGACCCGCTACTACCAGGGACTAGCGGCTACAATGAGCAGTTCTTC. Translated: CATSDPLLPGTSGYNEQFF.

In this sample, this clonotype turned up a few times. V usage is TRBV18 and J usage is TRBJ2-2; no clear D. CDR1 and CDR2 from the germline V gene are KGHSH and LQKENI. The CDR3 is 16 residues long. Trimming stripped 3 bases from V and 0 bases from J, with 11 bases between. The CDR3 DNA reads as TGTGCCAGCTCACCGGAAACACCTTCGAACACCGGGGAGCTGTTTTTT. It translates to CASSPETPSNTGELFF.

This clonotype was observed a few times. The chain links TRBV5-1 to TRBJ2-5; D is possibly TRBD1 (6 bases). This CDR3 has 14 residues. CDR1 and CDR2 (germline): SGHRS, YFSETQ. Trimming shortened V by 5 bases and J by 0 bases, and 11 bases separated the two germline ends. The CDR3 DNA follows: TGCGCCAGCAGTCGGGACAACCACCAAGAGACCCAGTACTTC. The encoded protein is CASSRDNHQETQYF.

Ten or more counts support this clonotype. CDR3 amino acids: CAWSRDRVRSYEQYF. The CDR3, as DNA: TGTGCCTGGAGTAGGGACAGGGTACGCTCCTACGAGCAGTACTTC. The J gene is TRBJ2-7, the V gene TRBV30; the match to TRBD1 covers 9 bases. CDR1 is GTSNPN and CDR2 is SVGIG in the germline V gene (reference sequence). Trimming took 2 bases from V and 0 from J; bases not matched to a gene: 5. The CDR3 extends over 15 amino acids.

In this sample, this clonotype turned up many times. This chain joins TRBV12-3 or TRBV12-4 and TRBJ2-5; the match to TRBD2 covers 9 bases. Unmatched junction bases numbered 13, after V lost 5 bases and J lost 0 bases. The CDR3 has 18 amino acids. CDR3 coding DNA: TGTGCCAGCAGTACTAGTAGCGGGAGAATTTCTTACCAAGAGACCCAGTACTTC. Its protein is CASSTSSGRISYQETQYF.

The genes are TRBV4-1 and TRBJ1-2; no clear D gene. V gave up 4 bases and J gave up 0 bases, with 6 bases separating them. Germline V CDR1 and CDR2: MGHRA, YSYEKL. The CDR3 totals 13 residues. In DNA, the CDR3 is TGCGCCAGCAGCCCTGCCCCTAACTATGGCTACACCTTC. Encoded protein: CASSPAPNYGYTF.

The V and J genes are TRBV12-3 or TRBV12-4 and TRBJ2-3; unclear D gene. Trimming removed 5 bases at V and 4 bases at J, with 13 bases between. The CDR3 totals 14 residues. The CDR3, as DNA: TGTGCCAGCAGTCCCATCAACAGCGCAGATACGCAGTATTTT. Residues: CASSPINSADTQYF.

In nucleotides, the CDR3 is TGTGCCTGGAGAGCCAGACAGACTCTGAACACTGAAGCTTTCTTT. Protein product: CAWRARQTLNTEAFF. V is TRBV30 and J is TRBJ1-1; D perhaps matches TRBD1 (5 bases). Trimming removed 3 bases at V and 0 bases at J, with 14 bases between. Germline values: CDR1 GTSNPN, CDR2 SVGIG (reference sequence). The CDR3 has 15 residues. The full variable domain, with the rest looked up from reference TRBV30 and TRBJ1-1, is SQTIHQWPATLVQPVGSPLSLECTVEGTSNPNLYWYRQAAGRGLQLLFYSVGIGQISSEVPQNLSASRPQDRQFILSSKKLLLSDSGFYLCAWRARQTLNTEAFFGQGTRLTVV.